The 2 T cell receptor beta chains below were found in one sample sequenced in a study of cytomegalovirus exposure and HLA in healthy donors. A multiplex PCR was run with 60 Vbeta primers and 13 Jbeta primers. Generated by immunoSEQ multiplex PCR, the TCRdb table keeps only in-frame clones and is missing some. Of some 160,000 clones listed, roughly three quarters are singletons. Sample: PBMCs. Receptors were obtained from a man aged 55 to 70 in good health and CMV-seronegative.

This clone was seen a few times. The CDR3 here is CASSPSWIQYF. The CDR3 DNA follows: TGTGCCAGCAGTCCTAGTTGGATTCAGTACTTC. The chain has TRBV28 and TRBJ2-4; D remains unclear. Trimming pared 5 bases from V and 10 bases from J, leaving 9 bases between. This CDR3 contains 11 residues. Germline assignment: CDR1 MDHEN and CDR2 SYDVKM.

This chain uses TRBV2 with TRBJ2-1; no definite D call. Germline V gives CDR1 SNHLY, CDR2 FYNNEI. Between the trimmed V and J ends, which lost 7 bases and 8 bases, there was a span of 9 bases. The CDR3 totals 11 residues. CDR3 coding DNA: TGTGCCAGCATCTTGGTAGATGAGCAGTTCTTC. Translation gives CASILVDEQFF.